This is a list of T cell receptor beta chains from one sample in a study of T cells in Graves' hyperthyroidism and ophthalmopathy. From the multiplex PCR reads, TCRdb called clonotypes with MiXCR, one entry per CDR3 protein. The repertoire has 500,000 to 600,000 distinct CDR3 sequences, 16% of them found once; the top ten carry about 17%. The sequencing sample was made of blood. The receptor set was obtained from a woman younger than 35 with Graves' hyperthyroidism. The CDR3 runs from the conserved cysteine through the conserved F or W. A D gene is named only where the DNA matches it firmly. Part of the rows lack a size; the others show once, few, many or a class for expanded clones.

cdr3_aa,cdr3_nt,cdr3_length,clone_size,v_call,j_call,d_call
CASSNGGTGELFF,TGTGCCAGCAGCAATGGGGGCACCGGGGAGCTGTTTTTT,13,few,TRBV11-3,TRBJ2-2,NA
CASSRTSLGEAFF,TGCGCCAGCAGCCGAACGTCGTTAGGGGAAGCTTTCTTT,13,few,TRBV5-1,TRBJ1-1,NA
CASSLRARTGNQPQHF,TGTGCCAGCAGTTTACGGGCAAGAACGGGGAATCAGCCCCAGCATTTT,16,many,TRBV12-3/TRBV12-4,TRBJ1-5,NA
CASSYDLSDANYGYTF,TGTGCCAGCAGTTACGACCTATCTGATGCTAACTATGGCTACACCTTC,16,NA,TRBV6-5,TRBJ1-2,NA
CASSYWGQGAANTGELFF,TGTGCCAGCAGTTACTGGGGACAGGGGGCTGCGAACACCGGGGAGCTGTTTTTT,18,NA,TRBV6-2/TRBV6-3,TRBJ2-2,TRBD1
CASSPLPGWDREETQYF,TGTGCCAGCAGTCCCCTCCCGGGGTGGGACAGAGAAGAGACCCAGTACTTC,17,many,TRBV12-3/TRBV12-4,TRBJ2-5,TRBD1
CASGRGGVTQPQHF,TGTGCTAGTGGCCGGGGGGGGGTCACTCAGCCCCAGCATTTT,14,NA,TRBV12-5,TRBJ1-5,NA
CASSEGGLALTDTQYF,TGTGCCAGCAGTGAAGGGGGGCTAGCGCTCACAGATACGCAGTATTTT,16,many,TRBV2,TRBJ2-3,NA
CASSLDVLLSTDTQYF,TGCGCCAGCAGCTTGGATGTCCTACTCTCCACAGATACGCAGTATTTT,16,many,TRBV5-1,TRBJ2-3,NA
CAWGGPGTSLTDTQYF,TGTGCCTGGGGAGGGCCTGGGACAAGTCTTACAGATACGCAGTATTTT,16,many,TRBV30,TRBJ2-3,NA
CASSPNWAGDRGTEAFF,TGTGCCAGCTCGCCGAACTGGGCGGGGGATAGGGGCACTGAAGCTTTCTTT,17,few,TRBV18,TRBJ1-1,NA